The 15 T cell receptor beta chains presented below share a single source sample, sequenced in a study of blood T cell repertoires in COVID-19 (dated by TCRdb to about 2020). The library was prepared using the immunoSEQ multiplex PCR assay. In TCRdb, the immuneACCESS table is reduced to in-frame sequences with V and J assigned. These tables do not hold every clone; where another copy was compared, an unresolved V gene accounts for under half, and the others remain unexplained. This sample gives some 140,000 clones in total; just under 85% of them show up just once. The ten largest make up more than 2.5% of the sample. The sample consisted of peripheral blood. The receptors shown here come from a woman of 80 years or more with acute or convalescent COVID-19.

The V call is TRBV3-1 (or the pseudogene TRBV3-2), the J call TRBJ1-2, with a weak D call TRBD1 (6 bases). Looked up from germline, CDR1 is LGHDT and CDR2 is YNNKEL (reference sequence). Trimming took off 4 bases at V and 4 bases at J, with 19 bases between the two ends. There are 16 residues in the CDR3. CDR3 residues: CASSLNSGALPYGYTF. CDR3 in DNA: TGTGCCAGCAGCCTAAATTCAGGGGCCCTCCCCTATGGCTACACCTTC.

V and J are TRBV7-2 and TRBJ2-5, with TRBD1 identical over 8 bases. Germline V gene lookup returns CDR1 SGHTA and CDR2 FQGNSA. The CDR3 runs 15 residues. The trim removed 5 bases at V and 3 bases at J, leaving 8 bases unmatched. As DNA, the CDR3 is TGTGCCAGCAGCCCAGACAGGGGCGCAGAAGAGACCCAGTACTTC. It yields the protein CASSPDRGAEETQYF.

The chain employs TRBV5-1 and TRBJ2-2, with D possibly TRBD2 on 5 matching bases. This CDR3 region has 15 residues. Germline V CDR1 and CDR2: SGHRS, YFSETQ. Trimming cost V 4 bases and J 5 bases, with 15 bases left between them. As DNA, the CDR3 is TGCGCCAGCAGCACGGGATCTGATCGGACCGGGGAGCTGTTTTTT. It translates to CASSTGSDRTGELFF.

The chain links TRBV28 to TRBJ1-4; possible D gene TRBD1, 6 bases. V lost 2 bases and J lost 8, with 15 bases in between. This CDR3 has 15 residues. Per germline, CDR1 MDHEN and CDR2 SYDVKM. CDR3: CASSLIPQGGEKLFF. For the CDR3, the DNA is TGTGCCAGCAGTTTAATCCCACAGGGAGGGGAAAAACTGTTTTTT.

The chain is built from TRBV11-3 and TRBJ1-6, with D perhaps matching TRBD1 (6 bases). Germline-derived CDR1 and CDR2 are SGHNT and YENEEA. V lost 1 base to trimming and J lost 10 bases, with 11 bases between them. The CDR3 is made up of 14 amino acids. CDR3 sequence reads: CASSLGQVGSPLHF. As DNA, the CDR3 is TGTGCCAGCAGCTTAGGACAGGTTGGCTCACCCCTCCACTTT.

CDR3 in amino acids: CASTAGHNQGPQHF. DNA of the CDR3: TGTGCCAGCACGGCAGGGCACAACCAAGGGCCCCAGCATTTT. The V gene is TRBV27, the J gene TRBJ1-5; D possibly corresponds to TRBD1 (5 bases). Germline lookup yields CDR1 MNHEY and CDR2 SMNVEV (reference sequence). The ends were cut back, 7 bases at V and 9 bases at J, with 19 bases in the middle. This CDR3 contains 14 residues.

The chain links TRBV6-1 to TRBJ1-6; D is possibly TRBD1 (5 bases). The CDR3 spans 15 residues. Germline CDR1 reads MNHNS; CDR2 reads SASEGT. Trimming removed 3 bases at V and 9 bases at J, with 15 bases between. CDR3 coding DNA: TGTGCCAGCAGTGAGCGGGACCTTACTCTTTCACCCCTCCACTTT. Its translation: CASSERDLTLSPLHF.

The rearrangement links TRBV19 to TRBJ1-4; D is perhaps TRBD1 (6 bases). V dropped 8 bases and J dropped 3 bases, with 13 bases sitting between them. Germline values: CDR1 LNHDA, CDR2 SQIVND (reference sequence). The CDR3 runs to 14 residues. The CDR3 loop reads CASGQGRANEKLFF. As DNA, the CDR3 is TGTGCCAGTGGCCAGGGGAGGGCTAATGAAAAACTGTTTTTT.

V gene TRBV20-1 combines with J gene TRBJ2-1; D not certain. Trimming took 1 base from V and 4 from J, leaving 2 bases between them. CDR1 DFQATT and CDR2 SNEGSKA come from the germline V gene (reference sequence). There are 11 residues in the CDR3. The DNA of the CDR3 is TGCAGTGCTAGAGCTTACAATGAGCAGTTCTTC. Translation gives CSARAYNEQFF.

For this clone: The same CDR3 also results from other DNA sequences found in this sample. The CDR3, as DNA: TGTGCCAGCAGTCGACAGGGCGTGAACACTGAAGCTTTCTTT. Its protein is CASSRQGVNTEAFF. The chain combines TRBV6-2 or TRBV6-3 with TRBJ1-1; TRBD1 matches 7 bases. The CDR3 extends over 14 amino acids. V shed 5 bases, J shed 0 bases, and the junction held 3 bases outside the gene matches. The V gene's germline CDR1 is MNHEY and CDR2 SVGEGT.

This rearrangement joins TRBV24-1 to TRBJ2-1; the match to TRBD2 covers 7 bases. The CDR3 covers 15 residues. With 9 bases clipped from V and 0 bases from J, the junction kept 7 bases outside the gene matches. The germline V gene has CDR1 KGHDR and CDR2 SFDVKD. The CDR3 DNA follows: TGTGCCACCGGCGGGAGCGGAAGCTCCTACAATGAGCAGTTCTTC. Its translation is CATGGSGSSYNEQFF.

The V and J genes are TRBV3-1 (or the pseudogene TRBV3-2) and TRBJ1-2; a possible D gene is TRBD1 (6 bases). Germline CDR1 and CDR2: LGHDT and YNNKEL (reference sequence). V lost 3 bases and J 4 bases, leaving 15 bases between the germline ends. The CDR3 sequence is 15 residues long. This chain's CDR3 is CASSQETGNFYGYTF. The CDR3 DNA is TGTGCCAGCAGCCAGGAGACAGGAAATTTCTATGGCTACACCTTC.

This chain links TRBV10-3 with TRBJ1-5; 9 bases line up with TRBD1. V lost 4 bases and J lost 0; bases outside the gene matches: 7. The CDR3 has 17 residues. In germline, CDR1 is ENHRY, CDR2 SYGVKD. CDR3 loop: CAISAGQGPNSNQPQHF. CDR3 nucleotide sequence: TGTGCCATCAGTGCGGGACAGGGCCCTAATAGCAATCAGCCCCAGCATTTT.

The chain couples TRBV14 to TRBJ1-4, with no clear D. The germline gives CDR1 SGHDN, CDR2 FVKESK. V was cut by 4 bases and J by 6 bases, with 15 bases left in between. This CDR3 region has 15 residues. CDR3 residues: CASSRSYSKDEKLFF. CDR3 DNA sequence: TGTGCCAGCAGCCGGAGTTACTCAAAGGATGAAAAACTGTTTTTT.

V usage is TRBV5-1 and J usage is TRBJ1-1, with D possibly TRBD1 on 5 matching bases. CDR1 is SGHRS and CDR2 is YFSETQ in the germline V gene. There are 14 residues in the CDR3. Trimming cost V 2 bases and J 1 base, with 9 bases left between them. The DNA for the CDR3 is TGCGCCAGCAGCTTACTGACAGAGAACACTGAAGCTTTCTTT. This encodes CASSLLTENTEAFF.